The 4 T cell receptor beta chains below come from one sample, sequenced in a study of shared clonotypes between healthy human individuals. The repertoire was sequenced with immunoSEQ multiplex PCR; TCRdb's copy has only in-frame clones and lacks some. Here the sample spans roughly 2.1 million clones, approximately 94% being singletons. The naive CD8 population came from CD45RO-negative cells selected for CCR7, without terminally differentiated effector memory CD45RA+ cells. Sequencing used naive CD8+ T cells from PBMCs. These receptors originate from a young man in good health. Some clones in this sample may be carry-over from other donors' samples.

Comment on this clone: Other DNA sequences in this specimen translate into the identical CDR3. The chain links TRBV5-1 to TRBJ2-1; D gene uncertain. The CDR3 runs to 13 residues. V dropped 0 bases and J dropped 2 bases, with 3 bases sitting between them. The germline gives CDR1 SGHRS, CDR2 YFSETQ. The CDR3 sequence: CASSLEPYNEQFF. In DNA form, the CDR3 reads TGCGCCAGCAGCTTGGAACCCTACAATGAGCAGTTCTTC.

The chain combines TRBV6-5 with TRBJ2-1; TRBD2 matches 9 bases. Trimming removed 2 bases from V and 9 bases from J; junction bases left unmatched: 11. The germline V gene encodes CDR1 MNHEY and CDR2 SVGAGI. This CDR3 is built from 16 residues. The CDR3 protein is CASSYTRVLAGSEQFF. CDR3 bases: TGTGCCAGCAGTTACACCCGTGTACTAGCGGGTAGTGAGCAGTTCTTC.

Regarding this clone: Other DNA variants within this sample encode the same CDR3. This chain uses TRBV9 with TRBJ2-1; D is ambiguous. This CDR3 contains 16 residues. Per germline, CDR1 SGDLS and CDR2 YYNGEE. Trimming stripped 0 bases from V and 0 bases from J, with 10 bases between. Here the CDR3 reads CASSVAGRSSYNEQFF. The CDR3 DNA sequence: TGTGCCAGCAGCGTAGCCGGGCGAAGCTCCTACAATGAGCAGTTCTTC.

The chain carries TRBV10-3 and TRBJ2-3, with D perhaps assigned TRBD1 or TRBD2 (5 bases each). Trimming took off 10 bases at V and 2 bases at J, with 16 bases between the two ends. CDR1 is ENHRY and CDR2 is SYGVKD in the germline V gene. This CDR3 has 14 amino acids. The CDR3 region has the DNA TGTGCCACCAGCCCGGGACCGCACACAGATACGCAGTATTTT. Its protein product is CATSPGPHTDTQYF.